Given below is one TCR beta chain in context. This entry is derived from a study of blood T cell repertoires in COVID-19. Looking at the study overall: The United States, Italy and Spain were the sources of the acute and convalescent COVID-19 samples. PBMCs, B-cell-depleted T cells, or T cells were the source of the cDNA or gDNA that made up the material.

In the study's own analysis: Cell counts per sample came from amplifying reference gene primers. Produced via immunoSEQ multiplex PCR; TCRdb's table is partial and in-frame only. V, J and clone size reflect that table, while D and trimming were determined from the DNA. The repertoire consists of 100,000 to 150,000 clones, with about 70% occurring once and the leading ten covering 1.5% to 2%. This CDR3 region has 12 residues. Germline V lookup: CDR1 MNHEY, CDR2 SMNVEV (reference sequence). Trimming cost V 4 bases and J 6 bases, with 7 bases left between them. Sequences were obtained from peripheral blood. The V and J genes are TRBV27 and TRBJ1-5; D remains unclear. This TCR was recovered from a woman in her 70s with acute or convalescent COVID-19. The CDR3 region is CASSSLGQPQHF. As DNA, the CDR3 is TGTGCCAGCAGTTCCCTAGGTCAGCCCCAGCATTTT.